The present T cell receptor beta chain was sequenced within a study of cytomegalovirus exposure and HLA in healthy donors. General study findings and limits: A list of roughly 180 TCR beta chains associated with cytomegalovirus was given. Three CMV-associated chains proved CMV antigen-specific in vitro.

The CDR3 runs to 18 residues. The germline V gene encodes CDR1 SGHNT and CDR2 YENEEA. Trimming left V 1 base short and J 6 bases short, with 23 bases between. Separate from the approximately 700-subject first cohort was the approximately 120-subject validation cohort, to which the donors belonged. Regarding this clone: No antigen is known for it.

Profiled with immunoSEQ multiplex PCR; TCRdb holds only in-frame clones, not every one. Altogether 110,000 or so clones are present, about nine tenths being singletons, with the ten largest covering about 2%. The sample taken for sequencing was PBMCs. This chain links TRBV11-3 with TRBJ2-3, with D perhaps TRBD2 (7 bases). The TCR sequence derives from a young woman in good health and CMV-seronegative. In DNA form, the CDR3 reads TGTGCCAGCAGCTTAGCGCCCCATCACCGGGGGGCCAGGGATACGCAGTATTTT. Its translation is CASSLAPHHRGARDTQYF.